The present TCR beta chain was sequenced within a study of blood T cell repertoires in COVID-19. This CDR3 is built from 16 residues. The V segment lost 3 bases and the J segment 7 bases; nucleotides outside the gene matches: 13. In germline, CDR1 is SGHDT, CDR2 YYEEEE. In the authors' methods: The authors estimated nucleated cell counts from reference gene primer amplification. Measured with immunoSEQ multiplex PCR; TCRdb has only the in-frame clones, and not every one. V and J calls and clone size come straight from that table; D and trimming were deduced from the DNA. The sample contains 250,000 or so clones, around 90% of which appear only once. Cohorts were based on clinical histories the participants reported. Two negative PCRs, clearance, or symptom resolution were required of recovered Cohort 3 donors.

The chain is built from TRBV5-6 and TRBJ2-7, with 10 bases identical to TRBD1. Sample: PBMCs or T cells enriched from blood (not recorded which). This TCR derives from a woman aged 45 to 65 who had recovered from COVID-19. The CDR3 reads CASSSNRDRGFGEQYF. DNA for the CDR3: TGTGCCAGCAGCTCGAACCGGGACAGGGGCTTCGGAGAGCAGTACTTC.